Shown below are 23 T cell receptor beta chains from a single sample sequenced in a study of T cells after posttransplantation cyclophosphamide. Cyclophosphamide on days +3 and +4 followed busulfan-fludarabine conditioning and a marrow graft. Profiling relied on immunoSEQ multiplex PCR, and the TCRdb table lists in-frame clones only, not all of them. Counted here are roughly 2,200 clones, 55% to 75% occurring once; the ten biggest clones make up around 21%. The specimen comprised PBMCs, sampled after allogeneic stem cell transplant with posttransplant cyclophosphamide. The receptors come from a male patient aged 60-70 years who received an allogeneic stem cell transplant from a related donor and was CMV-positive. The T cells may partly be graft donor cells.

This chain connects TRBV2 to TRBJ1-2, with 9 bases fitting TRBD1. This CDR3 has 14 residues. In germline, CDR1 is SNHLY, CDR2 FYNNEI. With 5 bases clipped from V and 8 bases from J, the junction kept 9 bases outside the gene matches. CDR3: CASSRKQGARGYTF. CDR3 DNA: TGTGCCAGCAGTCGGAAACAGGGGGCGCGGGGCTACACCTTC.

The V gene is TRBV12-5, the J gene TRBJ2-1; D perhaps matches TRBD1 (5 bases). The CDR3 consists of 14 residues. CDR1 is LGHNT, CDR2 FRNRAP, per germline. The germline V and J ends were trimmed by 1 base and 8 bases, with 12 bases remaining between them. The CDR3 nucleotides are TGTGCTAGTGGTTTGGAAAACAGGTGGGATGAGCAGTTCTTC. Amino acid sequence: CASGLENRWDEQFF.

V is TRBV7-6 and J is TRBJ2-3; no firm D call. CDR3 length equals 13 residues. Germline CDR1 is SGHVS and CDR2 is FNYEAQ. V was cut by 1 base and J by 3 bases, with 5 bases left in between. Here the CDR3 DNA reads TGTGCCAGCAGCTTAGTCGGGACAGATACGCAGTATTTT. This codes for CASSLVGTDTQYF.

The chain is built from TRBV5-1 and TRBJ1-1; TRBD1 aligns across 10 bases. V dropped 4 bases and J dropped 1; count of bases not matched to a gene: 1. This CDR3 has 14 amino acids. Germline V lookup: CDR1 SGHRS, CDR2 YFSETQ. The CDR3 nucleotides read TGCGCCAGCAGCCGGACAGGGGGGAACACTGAAGCTTTCTTT. It codes for CASSRTGGNTEAFF.

J is TRBJ2-1 and V is TRBV27; 9 positions match TRBD1. The CDR3 is 17 residues long. From germline, CDR1 is MNHEY and CDR2 SMNVEV (reference sequence). The trim removed 2 bases at V and 6 bases at J, leaving 11 bases unmatched. CDR3 residues: CASSLIPPGQGSNEQFF. The CDR3 DNA reads TGTGCCAGCAGTTTAATTCCCCCGGGACAGGGTAGCAATGAGCAGTTCTTC.

This clone was counted once. This chain joins TRBV30 and TRBJ2-1; TRBD1 matches 7 bases. Germline values: CDR1 GTSNPN, CDR2 SVGIG (reference sequence). V gave up 0 bases and J gave up 5 bases; unmatched junction bases: 10. This CDR3 has 16 amino acids. CDR3 loop: CAWSVNWGQLNNEQFF. CDR3 bases: TGTGCCTGGAGTGTAAATTGGGGACAGCTGAACAATGAGCAGTTCTTC.

The V gene is TRBV25-1, the J gene TRBJ1-2; D is possibly TRBD1 (6 bases). The CDR3 is 14 amino acids. V shed 4 bases and J shed 8 bases, with 17 bases lying between them. Germline CDR1 MGHDK, CDR2 SYGVNS. The CDR3 DNA reads as TGTGCCAGCAGTGCATTAACAGGGAGAGGAGGCTACACCTTC. Its translation is CASSALTGRGGYTF.

This clone was observed a handful of times. CDR3 nucleotides: TGTGCCAGCAGTGAAGGGGGCGCGAAAAACACCATATATTTT. Protein: CASSEGGAKNTIYF. This chain connects TRBV6-1 to TRBJ1-3; D possibly corresponds to TRBD1 (5 bases). This CDR3 contains 14 residues. CDR1 is MNHNS and CDR2 is SASEGT in the germline V gene. The ends were cut back, 1 base at V and 6 bases at J, with 10 bases in the middle.

The CDR3 DNA reads TGTGCCAGCAGCATGACAGGGGGCGCGGGCGAGCAGTACTTC. Protein product: CASSMTGGAGEQYF. V usage is TRBV7-9 and J usage is TRBJ2-7, with 10 bases aligning to TRBD1. There are 14 residues in the CDR3. From germline, CDR1 is SEHNR and CDR2 FQNEAQ (reference sequence). V shed 5 bases and J 6 bases; nucleotides not matched to a gene: 7.

In this sample, this clone is large. This chain uses TRBV7-8 with TRBJ1-5, with a weak D call TRBD1 (6 bases). The CDR3 extends over 15 amino acids. The V and J ends lost 5 bases and 7 bases respectively, with 18 bases between them. The germline gives CDR1 SGHVS, CDR2 FQNEAQ. The CDR3, as DNA: TGTGCCAGCAGCCCAAACGCAGGGACACAACAGCCCCAGCATTTT. It is translated as CASSPNAGTQQPQHF.

V gene TRBV5-1 combines with J gene TRBJ1-4; D ambiguous. The CDR3 covers 16 residues. The V gene's germline CDR1 is SGHRS and CDR2 YFSETQ. Between the trimmed V and J ends, which lost 0 bases and 5 bases, there was a span of 14 bases. CDR3 DNA sequence: TGCGCCAGCAGCTTGGGCGATCGGGGAGGCAATGAAAAACTGTTTTTT. It translates to CASSLGDRGGNEKLFF.

This clone was found a few times. This chain's CDR3 is CASSVGGEITDTQYF. The CDR3 nucleotides are TGTGCCAGCAGCGTGGGCGGGGAGATCACAGATACGCAGTATTTT. The chain employs TRBV9 and TRBJ2-3, with D perhaps TRBD2 (6 bases). CDR3 length: 15 residues. Germline loops: CDR1 SGDLS, CDR2 YYNGEE. The V and J ends lost 2 bases and 2 bases respectively, with 12 bases between them.

The chain employs TRBV5-1 and TRBJ2-5; possibly TRBD2 for D (7 bases). The V and J ends lost 4 bases and 5 bases respectively, with 15 bases between them. The CDR3 extends over 14 amino acids. CDR1 SGHRS and CDR2 YFSETQ come from the germline V gene. The chain's CDR3 is CASSGGAEGETQYF. DNA of the CDR3: TGCGCCAGCAGCGGGGGGGCCGAGGGGGAGACCCAGTACTTC.

The V call is TRBV6-5, the J call TRBJ2-7; 9 nucleotides align to TRBD2. CDR1 is MNHEY, CDR2 SVGAGI, per germline. The CDR3 spans 15 residues. J lost 2 bases, V lost 6 bases, and 8 bases had no gene match. CDR3 protein: CASRPLAGPTYEQYF. The CDR3 region has the DNA TGTGCCAGCAGACCACTAGCGGGTCCCACCTACGAGCAGTACTTC.

The chain links TRBV6-5 to TRBJ1-1, with unresolved D. V was pared by 3 bases and J by 0 bases, with 8 bases between. This CDR3 region has 14 residues. The V gene's germline CDR1 is MNHEY and CDR2 SVGAGI. The CDR3 is CASSYSSVNTEAFF. In nucleotides, the CDR3 is TGTGCCAGCAGTTATTCGTCAGTGAACACTGAAGCTTTCTTT.

In its sample, this clone is large (0.1 to 1%). V and J are TRBV11-3 and TRBJ2-5; D may be TRBD2 (5 bases). This CDR3 contains 15 residues. The germline gives CDR1 SGHNT, CDR2 YENEEA. With 4 bases removed from V and 6 bases from J, the gap between germline ends came to 18 bases. In DNA form, the CDR3 reads TGTGCCAGCAGCTCTCGTCAGCGCGAGGGCAAGACCCAGTACTTC. As protein: CASSSRQREGKTQYF.

The chain is built from TRBV15 and TRBJ2-2; maybe TRBD2 (6 bases). Germline CDR1 reads LNHNV; CDR2 reads YYDKDF (reference sequence). V was pared by 9 bases and J by 0 bases, with 8 bases between. This CDR3 contains 13 residues. The DNA for the CDR3 is TGTGCCACTGGGGGGACGAACACCGGGGAGCTGTTTTTT. Translating it yields CATGGTNTGELFF.

V usage is TRBV7-9 and J usage is TRBJ2-5; D perhaps matches TRBD1 (5 bases). With 5 bases removed from V and 5 bases from J, the gap between germline ends came to 9 bases. The CDR3 extends over 12 amino acids. CDR1 is SEHNR, CDR2 FQNEAQ, per germline (reference sequence). This CDR3 is CASSDRRETQYF. For the CDR3, the DNA is TGTGCCAGCAGCGACAGAAGGGAGACCCAGTACTTC.

The chain is built from TRBV19 and TRBJ1-2; the D gene is possibly TRBD1 (5 bases). Trimming removed 7 bases from V and 5 bases from J, with 23 bases in between. CDR3 length: 16 residues. In germline, CDR1 is LNHDA, CDR2 SQIVND (reference sequence). In nucleotides, the CDR3 is TGTGCCAGTAACGCCCCGCGACAGTACTCCACTTATGGCTACACCTTC. It encodes CASNAPRQYSTYGYTF.

The V gene is TRBV4-2, the J gene TRBJ2-1, with TRBD1 matching 7 bases. Germline lookup yields CDR1 LGHNA and CDR2 YNFKEQ. Losses at the gene ends were 1 base for V and 4 bases for J; bases not matched to a gene: 7. The CDR3 is 16 residues long. The CDR3 nucleotides are TGTGCCAGCAGCCAAGCCGGACAGGCCTATTACAATGAGCAGTTCTTC. As protein: CASSQAGQAYYNEQFF.

This clone was picked up a small number of times. V gene TRBV30 combines with J gene TRBJ2-4, with 10 bases identical to TRBD2. Germline CDR1 is GTSNPN and CDR2 is SVGIG (reference sequence). The junction had 2 bases not matched to a gene; V was cut back by 4 bases and J by 2 bases. This CDR3 region has 14 residues. This chain's CDR3 is CAWTSGSTKNIQYF. The CDR3 DNA is TGTGCCTGGACTAGCGGGAGTACCAAAAACATTCAGTACTTC.

This clone has just a few counts. The J gene is TRBJ1-2, the V gene TRBV19; TRBD1 matches 7 bases. Trimming took 5 bases from V and 6 from J; bases not matched to a gene: 12. Germline V gene lookup returns CDR1 LNHDA and CDR2 SQIVND (reference sequence). The CDR3 runs to 15 residues. CDR3 nucleotide sequence: TGTGCCAGTAGTCCCTGGGACAGTCGAACAAATGGCTACACCTTC. Its translation is CASSPWDSRTNGYTF.

This clone has more than one count but fewer than ten. The chain joins TRBV7-9 to TRBJ2-3; 8 bases match TRBD1. The V and J ends lost 0 bases and 0 bases, in that order; junction bases with no gene match: 5. The CDR3 covers 17 residues. Germline V gives CDR1 SEHNR, CDR2 FQNEAQ (reference sequence). CDR3 nucleotides: TGTGCCAGCAGCTTAGCCGGGACAGGACCTAGCACAGATACGCAGTATTTT. Protein sequence: CASSLAGTGPSTDTQYF.